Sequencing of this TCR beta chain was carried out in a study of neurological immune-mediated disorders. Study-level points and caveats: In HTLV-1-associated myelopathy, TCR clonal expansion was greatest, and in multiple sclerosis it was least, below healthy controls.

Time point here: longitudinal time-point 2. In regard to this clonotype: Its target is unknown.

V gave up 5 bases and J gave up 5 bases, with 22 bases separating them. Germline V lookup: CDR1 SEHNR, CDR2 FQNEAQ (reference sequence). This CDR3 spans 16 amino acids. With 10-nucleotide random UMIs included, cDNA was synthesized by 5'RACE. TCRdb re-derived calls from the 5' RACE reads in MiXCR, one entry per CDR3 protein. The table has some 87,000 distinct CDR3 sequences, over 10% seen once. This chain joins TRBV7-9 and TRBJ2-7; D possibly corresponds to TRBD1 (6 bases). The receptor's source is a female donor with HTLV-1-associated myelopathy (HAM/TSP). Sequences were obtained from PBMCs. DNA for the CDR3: TGTGCCAGCAGCCTCCTTTTGAGGGGGTCCCCCAACGAGCAGTACTTC. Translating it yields CASSLLLRGSPNEQYF.